This T cell receptor (beta chain) was sequenced during a study of vaccination effects on CD4 cells after COVID-19. Study details: Post-vaccine sample collection fell at a median of 72 days after the second dose.

Profiled with immunoSEQ multiplex PCR; TCRdb holds only in-frame clones, not every one. The repertoire includes 20,000 to 25,000 clones, more than 65% of them detected once, and 7% to 10% sits in the top ten. Germline CDR1 is MNHEY and CDR2 is SVGAGI. The CDR3 sequence is 15 residues long. V lost 0 bases and J lost 2, with 11 bases in between. Before sequencing, viral peptide pools were used by the ViraFEST assay to expand antigen-specific CD4+ T cells. Scientists isolated CD4+ T cells after a roughly ten-day culture period ended. Either the BNT162b2 or mRNA-1273 vaccine was given to participants in two doses. Cultures got half-medium changes with IL-2 on days 3 and 7. This clone came up a few times. Its antigen is still unknown.

The V gene is TRBV6-5, the J gene TRBJ2-7; D is perhaps TRBD2 (6 bases). The clonotype originates from a human donor who received a COVID-19 vaccine. The specimen was CD4+ T cells from PBMCs cultured with SARS-CoV-2 spike peptides, collected after COVID-19 vaccination. In DNA form, the CDR3 reads TGTGCCAGCAGTTACTCGTTGGGGGGTCCCTACGAGCAGTACTTC. Its translation is CASSYSLGGPYEQYF.